This TCR beta chain was sequenced for a study of blood T cell repertoires in COVID-19. Study overall: Samples came from the United States, Italy and Spain, spanning acute and convalescent COVID-19.

Profiling relied on immunoSEQ multiplex PCR, and the TCRdb table lists in-frame clones only, not all of them. The sample shows approximately 61,000 clones, roughly three quarters of them seen only once. Per the germline V gene, CDR1 is SGHRS and CDR2 is YFSETQ. V was shortened by 5 bases and J by 5 bases, with 16 bases between the two germline ends. This CDR3 has 15 amino acids. This clone was observed a handful of times. The gene calls are TRBV5-1 and TRBJ2-2; the D gene is possibly TRBD2 (6 bases). The clonotype was recovered from a human donor in a cohort sampled during active COVID-19. The sequencing sample was made of peripheral blood. The CDR3 region is CASSFAPRGTGELFF. The CDR3 DNA sequence: TGCGCCAGCAGTTTCGCCCCACGGGGGACCGGGGAGCTGTTTTTT.